The clone carrying this TCR gamma chain has more than one count but fewer than ten. The antigen remains unidentified. The source of the sample is a study of intestinal T cells in coeliac disease. Study context: Controls in the TRG cohort averaged 54.8 years, coeliac patients more than 15. Study observations and caveats: Some TCR sequences were likely missing due to degraded FFPE-derived DNA. TRD kmer-based clustering correctly classified all 22 biopsies in training, with reported leave-one-out accuracy of roughly 90%.

Using approximately 200 ng of biopsy DNA, TRG was amplified with LymphoTrack primers. TCRdb reran clone calling via CATT on the multiplex PCR reads. Of roughly 540 gamma-chain clones listed, 40% to 60% were seen once; the top ten hold roughly 18%. The CDR3 is made up of 14 amino acids. CDR1 is GITISATS and CDR2 is ISYDGTV in the germline V gene (reference sequence). After removal of 0 bases from V and 2 bases from J, the junction contained 4 bases not matched to a gene. Each case's genomic DNA was extracted from ten roughly 5.1-µm formalin-fixed paraffin-embedded scrolls. The TCR sequence derives from a human donor with celiac disease. The chain uses TRGV9 and TRGJ1 or TRGJ2. The sequencing input was a duodenal biopsy. The CDR3, as DNA: TGTGCCTTGTGGGAGGTGCTGGATTATTATAAGAAACTCTTT. Translation: CALWEVLDYYKKLF.